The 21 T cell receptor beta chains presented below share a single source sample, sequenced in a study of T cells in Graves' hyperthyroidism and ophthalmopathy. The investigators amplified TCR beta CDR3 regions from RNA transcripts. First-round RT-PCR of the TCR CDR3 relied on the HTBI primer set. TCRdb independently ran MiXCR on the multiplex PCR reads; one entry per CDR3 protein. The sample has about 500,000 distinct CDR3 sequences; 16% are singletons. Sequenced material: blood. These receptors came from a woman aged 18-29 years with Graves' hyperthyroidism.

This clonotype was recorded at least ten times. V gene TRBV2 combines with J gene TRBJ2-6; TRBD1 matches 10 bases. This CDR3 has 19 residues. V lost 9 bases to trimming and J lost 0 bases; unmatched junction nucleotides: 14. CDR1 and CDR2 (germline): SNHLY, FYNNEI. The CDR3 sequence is CARGTNRGQGHSGANVLTF. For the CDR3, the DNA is TGTGCCAGGGGCACCAATAGGGGACAGGGGCACTCTGGGGCCAACGTCCTGACTTTC.

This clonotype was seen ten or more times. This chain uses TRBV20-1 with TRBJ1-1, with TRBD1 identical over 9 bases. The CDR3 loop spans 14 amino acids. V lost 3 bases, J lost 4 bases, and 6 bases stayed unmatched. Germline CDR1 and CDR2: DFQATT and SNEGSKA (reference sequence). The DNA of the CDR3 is TGCAGTGCTAGGGACAGGGGCGGTAGCACTGAAGCTTTCTTT. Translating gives CSARDRGGSTEAFF.

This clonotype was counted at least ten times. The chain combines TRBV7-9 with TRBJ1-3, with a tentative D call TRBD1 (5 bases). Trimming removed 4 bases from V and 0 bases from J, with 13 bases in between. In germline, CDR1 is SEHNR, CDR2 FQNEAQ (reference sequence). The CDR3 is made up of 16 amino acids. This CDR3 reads CASSYSRVISGNTIYF. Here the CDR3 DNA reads TGTGCCAGCAGCTACAGCAGGGTGATCTCTGGAAACACCATATATTTT.

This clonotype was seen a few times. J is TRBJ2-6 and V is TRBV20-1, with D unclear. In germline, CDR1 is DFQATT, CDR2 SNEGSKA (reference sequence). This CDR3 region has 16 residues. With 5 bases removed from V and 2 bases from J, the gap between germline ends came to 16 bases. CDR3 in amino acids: CSAPPSPGPGANVLTF. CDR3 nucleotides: TGCAGTGCTCCCCCCTCGCCAGGCCCTGGGGCCAACGTCCTGACTTTC.

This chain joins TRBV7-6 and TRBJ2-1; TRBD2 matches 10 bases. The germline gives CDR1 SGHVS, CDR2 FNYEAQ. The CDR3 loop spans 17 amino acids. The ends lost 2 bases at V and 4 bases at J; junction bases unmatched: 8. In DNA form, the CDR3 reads TGTGCCAGCAGCTTACGGGTAGCGGGGGGCCTTTACAATGAGCAGTTCTTC. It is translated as CASSLRVAGGLYNEQFF.

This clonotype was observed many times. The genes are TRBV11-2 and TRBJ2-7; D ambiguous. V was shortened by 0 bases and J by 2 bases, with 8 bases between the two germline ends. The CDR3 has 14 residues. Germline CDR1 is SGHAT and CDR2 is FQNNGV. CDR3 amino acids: CASSLDGSAYEQYF. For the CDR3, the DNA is TGTGCCAGCAGCTTAGACGGGTCCGCCTACGAGCAGTACTTC.

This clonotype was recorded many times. CDR3 loop: CASSQVPTEAFF. CDR3 nucleotide sequence: TGTGCCAGCAGCCAAGTCCCCACTGAAGCTTTCTTT. The chain joins TRBV14 to TRBJ1-1; D is unresolved. The germline V and J ends were trimmed by 1 base and 4 bases, with 4 bases remaining between them. The germline V gene has CDR1 SGHDN and CDR2 FVKESK. The CDR3 covers 12 residues. The whole variable domain, remainder taken from reference TRBV14 and TRBJ1-1, is EAGVTQFPSHSVIEKGQTVTLRCDPISGHDNLYWYRRVMGKEIKFLLHFVKESKQDESGMPNNRFLAERTGGTYSTLKVQPAELEDSGVYFCASSQVPTEAFFGQGTRLTVV.

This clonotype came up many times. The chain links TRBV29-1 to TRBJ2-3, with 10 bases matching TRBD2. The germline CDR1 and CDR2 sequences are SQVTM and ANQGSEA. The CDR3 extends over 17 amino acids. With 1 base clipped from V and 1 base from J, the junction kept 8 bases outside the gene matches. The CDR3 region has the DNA TGCAGCGTTGAAGGCTATTCCGGGACTAGCGGCACAGATACGCAGTATTTT. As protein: CSVEGYSGTSGTDTQYF.

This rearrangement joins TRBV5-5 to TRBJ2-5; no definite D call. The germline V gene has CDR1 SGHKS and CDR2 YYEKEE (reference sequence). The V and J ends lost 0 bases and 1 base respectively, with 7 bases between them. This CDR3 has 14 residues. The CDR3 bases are TGTGCCAGCAGCTTGGAGCCCAGCCAAGAGACCCAGTACTTC. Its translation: CASSLEPSQETQYF.

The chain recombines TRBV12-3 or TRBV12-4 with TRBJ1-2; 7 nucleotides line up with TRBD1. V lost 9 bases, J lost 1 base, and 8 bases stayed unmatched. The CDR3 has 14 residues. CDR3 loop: CASFRDSFNYGYTF. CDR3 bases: TGTGCCAGTTTCCGGGACAGCTTTAACTATGGCTACACCTTC.

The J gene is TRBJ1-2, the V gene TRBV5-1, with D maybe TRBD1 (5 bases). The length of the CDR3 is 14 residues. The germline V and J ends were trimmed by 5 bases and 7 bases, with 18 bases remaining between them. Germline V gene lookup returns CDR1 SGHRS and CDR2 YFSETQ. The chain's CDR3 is CASRFRDGEIGYTF. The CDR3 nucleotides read TGCGCCAGCAGGTTTAGGGACGGAGAGATTGGCTACACCTTC.

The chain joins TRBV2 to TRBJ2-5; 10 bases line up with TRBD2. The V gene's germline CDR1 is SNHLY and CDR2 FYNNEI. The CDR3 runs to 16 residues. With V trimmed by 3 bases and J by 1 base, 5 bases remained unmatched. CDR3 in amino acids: CASSDSASGGQETQYF. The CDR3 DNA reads TGTGCCAGCAGTGACTCCGCTAGCGGGGGCCAAGAGACCCAGTACTTC.

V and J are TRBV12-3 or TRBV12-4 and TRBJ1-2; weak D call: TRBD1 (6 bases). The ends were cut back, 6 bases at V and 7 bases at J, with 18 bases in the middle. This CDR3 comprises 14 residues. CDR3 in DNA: TGTGCCAGCAGCCCTACAGGGCGGCTTTCTGGCTACACCTTC. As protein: CASSPTGRLSGYTF.

As DNA, the CDR3 is TGTGCCAGCAGTTTAGATGGGGGTCCCAGTGAAGCTTTCTTT. Translated, it gives CASSLDGGPSEAFF. The J gene is TRBJ1-1, the V gene TRBV12-3 or TRBV12-4; TRBD1 might be the D (5 bases). The CDR3 length is 14 residues. Trimming took 1 base from V and 7 from J, leaving 13 bases between them.

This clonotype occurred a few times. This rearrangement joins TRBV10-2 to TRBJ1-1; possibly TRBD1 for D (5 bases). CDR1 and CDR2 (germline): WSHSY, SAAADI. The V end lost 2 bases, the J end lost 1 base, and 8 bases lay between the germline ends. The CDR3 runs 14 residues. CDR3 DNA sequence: TGCGCCAGCAGTGAGGGGGGGGGGAACACTGAAGCTTTCTTT. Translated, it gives CASSEGGGNTEAFF.

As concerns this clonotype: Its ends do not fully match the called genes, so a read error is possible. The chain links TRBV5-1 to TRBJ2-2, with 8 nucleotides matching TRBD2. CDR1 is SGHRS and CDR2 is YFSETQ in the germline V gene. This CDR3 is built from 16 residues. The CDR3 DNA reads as TGCGCCAGCAGCTTGGCGGGGGGGACGAACACCGGGGGGCTGTTTTTT. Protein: CASSLAGGTNTGGLFF.

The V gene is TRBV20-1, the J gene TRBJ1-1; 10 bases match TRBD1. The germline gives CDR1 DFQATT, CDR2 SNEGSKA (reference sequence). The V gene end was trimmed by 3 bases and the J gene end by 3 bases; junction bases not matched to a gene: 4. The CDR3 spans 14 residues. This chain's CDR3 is CSASATGGYTEAFF. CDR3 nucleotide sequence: TGCAGTGCTAGCGCGACAGGGGGCTACACTGAAGCTTTCTTT.

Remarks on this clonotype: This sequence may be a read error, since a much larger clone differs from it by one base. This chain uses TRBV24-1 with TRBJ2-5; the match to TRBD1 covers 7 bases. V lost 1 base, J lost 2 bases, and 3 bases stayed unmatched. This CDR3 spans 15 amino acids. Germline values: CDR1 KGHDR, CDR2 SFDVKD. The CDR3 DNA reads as TGTGCCACCAGTGATTTTGGCAGGGGGCAAGAGACCCAGTACTTC. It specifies CATSDFGRGQETQYF.

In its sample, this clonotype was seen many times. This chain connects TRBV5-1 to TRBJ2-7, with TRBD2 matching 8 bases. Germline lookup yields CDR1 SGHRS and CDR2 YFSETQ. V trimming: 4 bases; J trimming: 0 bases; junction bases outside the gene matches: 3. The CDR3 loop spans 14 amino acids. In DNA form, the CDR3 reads TGCGCCAGCAGCCACAGCGGGAGCTCCTACGAGCAGTACTTC. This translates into CASSHSGSSYEQYF.

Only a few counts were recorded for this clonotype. CDR3 nucleotide sequence: TGTGCCACCAGCAGGGACCCTCGACTAGGTCTAGGGCAGTTCTTC. Translation: CATSRDPRLGLGQFF. J is TRBJ2-1 and V is TRBV15; D possibly corresponds to TRBD2 (6 bases). V lost 3 bases and J 12 bases, leaving 21 bases between the germline ends. CDR1 is LNHNV and CDR2 is YYDKDF in the germline V gene (reference sequence). The CDR3 is 15 residues long.

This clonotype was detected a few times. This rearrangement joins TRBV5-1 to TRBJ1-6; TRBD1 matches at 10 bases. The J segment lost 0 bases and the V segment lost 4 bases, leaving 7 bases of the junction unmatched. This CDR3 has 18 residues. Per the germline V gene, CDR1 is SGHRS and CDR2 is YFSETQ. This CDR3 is CASSGGQGTDSYNSPLHF. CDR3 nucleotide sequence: TGCGCCAGCAGCGGGGGACAGGGGACCGACTCCTATAATTCACCCCTCCACTTT.